The clone carrying this T cell receptor beta chain appeared once. Sequencing was performed with immunoSEQ multiplex PCR; in TCRdb, only in-frame clones are kept and a portion is missing. The sample contains some 70,000 clones, roughly 90% of which appear only once. This CDR3 is built from 14 residues. Deletions cut 0 bases from V and 8 bases from J, with 13 bases between. Germline V gene data show CDR1 as PRHDT and CDR2 as FYEKMQ (reference sequence). This entry belongs to a study of technical replicates of blood from a few donors. This clonotype was obtained from a human donor in good health. Some clones in this sample may be carry-over from other donors' samples. The J gene is TRBJ1-2, the V gene TRBV13, with no clear D. Sequenced: PBMCs. The CDR3 DNA is TGTGCCAGCAGCTTAGGGAGGATACGGCCCGGCTACACCTTC. This encodes CASSLGRIRPGYTF.